The 28 T cell receptor beta chains below all came from one sample that was sequenced in a study of T cell responses to AZD1222 COVID-19 vaccine. Method: immunoSEQ multiplex PCR; TCRdb's copy keeps in-frame clones and lacks some. The profile shows approximately 120,000 clones, 85% to 90% of them singletons. Source: peripheral blood, taken on day 0 of AZD1222 vaccination. The source of these receptors is an adult in good health.

The chain couples TRBV6-2 or TRBV6-3 to TRBJ2-7, with D perhaps TRBD2 (6 bases). CDR1 and CDR2 from the germline V gene are MNHEY and SVGEGT. This CDR3 is built from 14 residues. Trimming pared 5 bases from V and 2 bases from J, leaving 13 bases between. The CDR3: CASSGLERAYEQYF. In DNA, the CDR3 is TGTGCCAGCAGTGGCCTAGAGCGGGCCTACGAGCAGTACTTC.

The genes are TRBV5-3 and TRBJ1-2, with D possibly being TRBD1 (5 bases). TRBV5-3 is filed as an ORF, its function uncertain. The CDR3 extends over 16 amino acids. V lost 6 bases to trimming and J lost 4 bases, with 22 bases between them. The CDR3 nucleotides are TGTGCCAGAACCCTCCCCCCGGGGGAACGGGCCTATGGCTACACCTTC. Protein product: CARTLPPGERAYGYTF.

This clone was observed once. The CDR3 nucleotides read TGTGCCAGCAAACGGGAGGGCAGTGCCTACGAGCAGTACTTC. It specifies CASKREGSAYEQYF. J is TRBJ2-7 and V is TRBV6-5; 8 nucleotides match TRBD2. This CDR3 is built from 14 residues. J was trimmed by 2 bases and V by 7 bases; bases with no gene match: 7. CDR1 is MNHEY, CDR2 SVGAGI, per germline.

The CDR3 region is CASSQEVSNEKLFF. The DNA of the CDR3 is TGTGCCAGCAGCCAAGAAGTCTCAAATGAAAAACTGTTTTTT. The rearrangement uses TRBV3-1 (or the pseudogene TRBV3-2) and TRBJ1-4; the D is unclear. Germline CDR1 LGHDT, CDR2 YNNKEL (reference sequence). V lost 0 bases to trimming and J lost 5 bases, with 7 bases between them. The CDR3 sequence is 14 residues long.

This clone was counted a few times. The rearrangement links TRBV3-1 (or the pseudogene TRBV3-2) to TRBJ1-2; D not certain. CDR3 size: 13 residues. V was shortened by 1 base and J by 2 bases, with 5 bases between the two germline ends. Germline-derived CDR1 and CDR2 are LGHDT and YNNKEL (reference sequence). CDR3 loop: CASSQGQNYGYTF. CDR3 bases: TGTGCCAGCAGCCAAGGGCAAAACTATGGCTACACCTTC.

CDR3 loop: CASSLPTGRVVGELFF. CDR3 in DNA: TGTGCCAGCAGCTTGCCGACAGGGAGGGTCGTCGGGGAGCTGTTTTTT. The chain joins TRBV5-6 to TRBJ2-2, with D perhaps assigned TRBD1 or TRBD2 (7 bases each). The CDR3 is 16 residues long. CDR1 is SGHDT and CDR2 is YYEEEE in the germline V gene. Between the trimmed V and J ends, which lost 1 base and 7 bases, there was a span of 17 bases.

V gene TRBV6-5 combines with J gene TRBJ1-2; tentatively, D is TRBD1 (5 bases). The CDR3 runs 14 residues. Trimming pared 6 bases from V and 8 bases from J, leaving 19 bases between. CDR1 and CDR2 from the germline V gene are MNHEY and SVGAGI. The CDR3 DNA reads as TGTGCCAGCAGGCGGGACCTACTCATAGGGGGCTACACCTTC. Translated, it gives CASRRDLLIGGYTF.

This chain uses TRBV19 with TRBJ2-1, with D possibly TRBD2 on 5 matching bases. CDR1 and CDR2 (germline): LNHDA, SQIVND (reference sequence). Trimming took off 4 bases at V and 4 bases at J, with 14 bases between the two ends. The CDR3 loop spans 15 amino acids. CDR3 sequence reads: CASSRERGEYNEQFF. The CDR3 nucleotides are TGTGCCAGTAGTAGGGAGCGCGGCGAGTACAATGAGCAGTTCTTC.

The chain combines TRBV30 with TRBJ1-1; no reliable D call. CDR3 length: 13 amino acids. Germline CDR1 GTSNPN, CDR2 SVGIG (reference sequence). V was shortened by 1 base and J by 0 bases, with 6 bases between the two germline ends. In DNA form, the CDR3 reads TGTGCCTGGAGTGGGAGTATGAACACTGAAGCTTTCTTT. Translated, it gives CAWSGSMNTEAFF.

This sequence joins TRBV5-1 and TRBJ2-5; 12 positions agree with TRBD1. The trim removed 2 bases at V and 5 bases at J, leaving 4 bases unmatched. The length of the CDR3 is 15 residues. CDR1 SGHRS and CDR2 YFSETQ come from the germline V gene. The CDR3 sequence: CASSLAGQGAETQYF. The CDR3 nucleotides read TGCGCCAGCAGCTTAGCGGGACAGGGGGCTGAGACCCAGTACTTC.

V usage is TRBV7-6 and J usage is TRBJ1-1; D gene uncertain. Germline values: CDR1 SGHVS, CDR2 FNYEAQ. V was cut by 1 base and J by 2 bases, with 14 bases left in between. The CDR3 runs to 16 residues. Here the CDR3 reads CASSLVGGLVNTEAFF. CDR3 nucleotides: TGTGCCAGCAGCTTAGTAGGAGGGTTGGTAAACACTGAAGCTTTCTTT.

The chain employs TRBV5-6 and TRBJ2-3; a possible D gene is TRBD1 (6 bases). The CDR3 consists of 14 residues. In germline, CDR1 is SGHDT, CDR2 YYEEEE. V dropped 2 bases and J dropped 2 bases, with 9 bases sitting between them. The CDR3 DNA sequence: TGTGCCAGCAGCTTACAGGGCCCCACAGATACGCAGTATTTT. Encoded protein: CASSLQGPTDTQYF.

The rearrangement links TRBV4-2 to TRBJ2-2; 10 nucleotides line up with TRBD2. V was clipped by 3 bases and J by 5 bases; unmatched bases: 6. CDR3 length: 16 residues. CDR1 LGHNA and CDR2 YNFKEQ come from the germline V gene. The CDR3 coding sequence is TGTGCCAGCAGCCAGGCTAGCGGGAGTACGACCGGGGAGCTGTTTTTT. This sequence encodes CASSQASGSTTGELFF.

The chain uses TRBV5-1 and TRBJ2-1; D tentatively fits TRBD1 or TRBD2 (6 bases each). CDR3 length: 15 amino acids. Germline CDR1 and CDR2: SGHRS and YFSETQ. The germline V and J ends were trimmed by 6 bases and 12 bases, with 25 bases remaining between them. The CDR3 loop is CASTDQGTYNEWQFF. The DNA of the CDR3 is TGCGCCAGCACCGATCAGGGGACTTACAATGAGTGGCAGTTCTTC.

This clone was detected only once. V gene TRBV12-2 combines with J gene TRBJ2-3; TRBD2 was called by the table and not checked on the DNA. TRBV12-2 is a pseudogene locus. CDR3 length: 19 residues. The CDR3 DNA is TGTGCAAGTCGCTTAGCTAGATTAACTAGCCCCTTCGCTACAGATACGCAGTATTTT. Translation: CASRLARLTSPFATDTQYF.

The chain links TRBV10-3 to TRBJ2-3; 8 bases match TRBD2. Trimming cost V 3 bases and J 3 bases; bases outside gene matches: 5. The V gene's germline CDR1 is ENHRY and CDR2 SYGVKD. The CDR3 consists of 15 residues. In DNA form, the CDR3 reads TGTGCCATCAGTGATTTGGGACTAGTGACAGATACGCAGTATTTT. Translation gives CAISDLGLVTDTQYF.

This rearrangement joins TRBV6-2 or TRBV6-3 to TRBJ2-3, with 8 bases aligning to TRBD2. Per the germline V gene, CDR1 is MNHEY and CDR2 is SVGEGT. With V trimmed by 4 bases and J by 3 bases, 9 bases remained unmatched. This CDR3 region has 16 residues. Written as DNA, the CDR3 is TGTGCCAGCAGTTCACGCGGGGGGCTCGGGACAGATACGCAGTATTTT. Residues: CASSSRGGLGTDTQYF.

The genes are TRBV5-1 and TRBJ2-7; 15 bases agree with TRBD2. This CDR3 spans 15 amino acids. Germline loops: CDR1 SGHRS, CDR2 YFSETQ. Germline trimming cut 4 bases from V and 12 bases from J; bases unmatched to any gene: 11. The CDR3 protein is CASSPGLAGGQVGYF. The CDR3 DNA reads TGCGCCAGCAGCCCCGGACTAGCGGGAGGGCAAGTGGGGTACTTC.

This sequence joins TRBV6-5 and TRBJ1-2; D gene unclear. The CDR3 is 13 amino acids. Per the germline V gene, CDR1 is MNHEY and CDR2 is SVGAGI. Deletions cut 2 bases from V and 2 bases from J, with 6 bases between. The CDR3 reads CASSYGPNYGYTF. CDR3 DNA sequence: TGTGCCAGCAGTTACGGACCGAACTATGGCTACACCTTC.

This chain links TRBV27 with TRBJ1-2; D gene ambiguous. CDR1 is MNHEY, CDR2 SMNVEV, per germline (reference sequence). The CDR3 contains 12 residues. With 6 bases removed from V and 6 bases from J, the gap between germline ends came to 11 bases. The CDR3, as DNA: TGTGCCAGCAGGTCGGGGTTGCATGGCTACACCTTC. Its translation is CASRSGLHGYTF.

The rearrangement links TRBV3-1 (or the pseudogene TRBV3-2) to TRBJ1-2; D gene ambiguous. The CDR3 has 14 residues. V lost 3 bases, J lost 1 base, and 9 bases lay in between. Germline CDR1 LGHDT, CDR2 YNNKEL (reference sequence). The CDR3 loop is CASSQGPRNYGYTF. The CDR3 nucleotides read TGTGCCAGCAGCCAGGGCCCCCGTAACTATGGCTACACCTTC.

This chain connects TRBV7-8 to TRBJ2-5; D is undetermined. This CDR3 contains 13 residues. The germline gives CDR1 SGHVS, CDR2 FQNEAQ. Trimming cost V 0 bases and J 0 bases, with 2 bases left between them. DNA of the CDR3: TGTGCCAGCAGCTTAGCCCACCAAGAGACCCAGTACTTC. This sequence encodes CASSLAHQETQYF.

The chain has TRBV15 and TRBJ1-5, with D possibly TRBD1 on 6 matching bases. V lost 7 bases and J lost 4, with 20 bases in between. Germline V gene lookup returns CDR1 LNHNV and CDR2 YYDKDF (reference sequence). This CDR3 is built from 16 residues. The CDR3 DNA sequence: TGTGCCACCAAAAGGGACCGGTCAGGGGATAATCAGCCCCAGCATTTT. Amino acids: CATKRDRSGDNQPQHF.

The chain is built from TRBV10-3 and TRBJ2-2, with 16 positions matching TRBD2. With 6 bases clipped from V and 7 bases from J, the junction kept 5 bases outside the gene matches. CDR1 and CDR2 from the germline V gene are ENHRY and SYGVKD. The CDR3 contains 16 residues. Written as DNA, the CDR3 is TGTGCCATCAGGGGGACTAGCGGGAGGGCCGGCGGGGAGCTGTTTTTT. Translating gives CAIRGTSGRAGGELFF.

The genes are TRBV9 and TRBJ2-3, with 7 positions matching TRBD2. Germline trimming cut 4 bases from V and 5 bases from J; bases unmatched to any gene: 10. This CDR3 is 15 amino acids long. Germline lookup yields CDR1 SGDLS and CDR2 YYNGEE. The CDR3 protein is CASSPGASGVDTQYF. The CDR3 DNA reads TGTGCCAGCAGCCCCGGTGCTAGCGGAGTAGATACGCAGTATTTT.

The genes are TRBV7-3 and TRBJ1-1; D unresolved. Deletions cut 5 bases from V and 1 base from J, with 14 bases between. The CDR3 is 15 residues long. The V gene's germline CDR1 is SGHTA and CDR2 FQGTGA. The CDR3 reads CASSIGPLGNTEAFF. The DNA of the CDR3 is TGTGCCAGCAGCATTGGGCCTTTGGGGAACACTGAAGCTTTCTTT.

The rearrangement links TRBV6-2 or TRBV6-3 to TRBJ2-7, with 13 bases lining up with TRBD2. The V gene's germline CDR1 is MNHEY and CDR2 SVGEGT. V lost 0 bases and J lost 5; bases outside the gene matches: 10. The CDR3 spans 18 residues. The DNA of the CDR3 is TGTGCCAGCAGTTACTCAACTAGCGGGAGGGCCTTGGACCACGAGCAGTACTTC. It specifies CASSYSTSGRALDHEQYF.

This chain uses TRBV2 with TRBJ1-3, with no clear D. The germline V and J ends were trimmed by 2 bases and 2 bases, with 10 bases remaining between them. The germline gives CDR1 SNHLY, CDR2 FYNNEI. This CDR3 contains 15 residues. Here the CDR3 DNA reads TGTGCCAGCAGTGAAAATGGTGGCGCTGGAAACACCATATATTTT. Amino acid sequence: CASSENGGAGNTIYF.